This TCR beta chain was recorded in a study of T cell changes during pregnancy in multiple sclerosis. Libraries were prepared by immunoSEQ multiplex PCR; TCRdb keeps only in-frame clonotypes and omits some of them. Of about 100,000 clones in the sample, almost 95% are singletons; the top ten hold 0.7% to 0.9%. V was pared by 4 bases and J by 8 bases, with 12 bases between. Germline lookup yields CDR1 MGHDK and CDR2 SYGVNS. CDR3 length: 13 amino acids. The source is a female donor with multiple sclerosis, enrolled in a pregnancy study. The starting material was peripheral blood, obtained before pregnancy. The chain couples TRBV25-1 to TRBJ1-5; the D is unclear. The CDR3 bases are TGTGCCAGCAGTGGGATGGCGAGGGAGCCCCAGCATTTT. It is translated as CASSGMAREPQHF.